This T cell receptor beta chain comes out of a study of cytomegalovirus exposure and HLA in healthy donors. Regarding the study as a whole: Across HLA loci, a later analysis found differing TCR association rates, with DRB1 most and HLA-C fewest. From TCR beta sequences, most subjects' HLA-A and HLA-B alleles were reportedly predicted accurately.

This CDR3 contains 13 residues. J lost 7 bases, V lost 7 bases, and 5 bases had no gene match. Germline V gene lookup returns CDR1 MGHDK and CDR2 SYGVNS. It was with 60 Vbeta and 13 Jbeta primers that the PCR ran. TCRdb's copy holds only in-frame clones and misses some; the assay was immunoSEQ multiplex PCR. The table lists 250,000 to 350,000 clones, 86% of them singletons, with less than 4% in the top ten. This clone has more than one count but fewer than ten. Its target is not known. The rearrangement links TRBV25-1 to TRBJ2-1, with 9 bases lining up with TRBD2. Material for sequencing was PBMCs. The source is a man aged 35 to 55 in good health and CMV-seropositive. The CDR3 nucleotides read TGTGCCAGCATGGTAGCGGGAGATAATGAGCAGTTCTTC. This translates into CASMVAGDNEQFF.